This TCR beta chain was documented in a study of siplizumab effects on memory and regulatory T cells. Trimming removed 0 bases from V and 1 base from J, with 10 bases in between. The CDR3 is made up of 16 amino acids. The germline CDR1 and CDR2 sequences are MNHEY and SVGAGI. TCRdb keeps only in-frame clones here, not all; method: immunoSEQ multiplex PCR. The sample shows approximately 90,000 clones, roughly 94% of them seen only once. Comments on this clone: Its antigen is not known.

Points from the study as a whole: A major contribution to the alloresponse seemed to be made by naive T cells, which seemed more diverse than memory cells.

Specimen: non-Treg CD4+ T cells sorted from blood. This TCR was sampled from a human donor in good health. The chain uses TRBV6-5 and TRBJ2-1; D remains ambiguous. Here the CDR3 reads CASSYSGRHSYNEQFF. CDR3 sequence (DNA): TGTGCCAGCAGTTACTCGGGTAGGCATTCCTACAATGAGCAGTTCTTC.